This TCR beta chain stems from a study of T cells in Graves' hyperthyroidism and ophthalmopathy. Study-level results: Progression to ophthalmopathy was predicted a median of approximately seven months early. Within blood appeared most thyroid clonotypes that had expanded above 0.001.

Germline values: CDR1 SNHLY, CDR2 FYNNEI. V lost 2 bases, J lost 9 bases, and 12 bases stayed unmatched. The CDR3 totals 15 residues. TCR beta CDR3 regions were amplified from RNA. HTBI primers were used for first-round RT-PCR of the TCR CDR3. TCRdb passed the multiplex PCR reads through MiXCR, listing each CDR3 protein once. The data contain hundreds of thousands of distinct CDR3 sequences, 14% of them singletons. This clonotype was detected only a few times. The antigen is unknown. Possible read error: a much larger clone is one base away. Diagnosis rested on symptoms, serum thyroxine and TRAb, thyroid ultrasound, and orbital computed tomography.

The chain carries TRBV2 and TRBJ2-7; 8 bases match TRBD1. This TCR was recovered from a young woman with Graves' hyperthyroidism. Sequencing was done on a sample of blood. The CDR3 region is CASSEYQGAQDGQYF. In nucleotides, the CDR3 is TGTGCCAGCAGTGAATACCAGGGGGCGCAGGACGGGCAGTACTTC.